Detailed here is one TCR beta chain. This clone has a single count. Its cognate antigen has yet to be identified. No clone much larger than this one lies a single base away; base qualities are absent. The sample is drawn from a study of cytomegalovirus exposure and HLA in healthy donors (TCRdb year 2017). Study-level background: According to a later analysis, one platform produced both the 120 validation repertoires and the approximately 670 repertoires of the first cohort. The aim of the study was to test whether cataloging public T cell receptors could identify signatures of past pathogen exposure. In addition to the first cohort of approximately 650 subjects, a separate validation cohort of some 120 different subjects was used. The study combined high-throughput TCR immunosequencing, statistical association of individual TCRs with disease status, and machine learning to predict cytomegalovirus infection status. The investigation overall reported the following: A few of the identified cytomegalovirus-associated TCR beta chains were confirmed in vitro to be specific for cytomegalovirus antigens. A later analysis lacked HLA typing for the validation cohort, so it scored co-occurrence in that cohort across all 110 or so repertoires. The authors suggested that the approach could potentially be extended to other disease states and immunological phenotypes. Of the cluster scores, approximately 95% were above 0 in a later analysis, which found that TCRs clustered in the first cohort also tended to co-occur in the 130 or so validation repertoires. In the study, approximately 160 TCR beta chains were listed as associated with cytomegalovirus. Cytomegalovirus status was reported to be diagnosed by the classifier with high specificity and sensitivity in both the original and validation cohorts. Across donors, most TCR sequences were observed very rarely, whereas some public TCRs were present in many individuals.

Library preparation used the immunoSEQ multiplex PCR assay. Regarding the original processing steps: A statistical classification framework was developed to diagnose cytomegalovirus status using the catalog of TCR beta chain sequences. Not all clones reach the TCRdb copy of this immuneACCESS table, which keeps in-frame sequences only. Checked studies attribute under half of the gap to unresolved V genes and leave the rest unexplained. The DNA gave D and trimming, while V, J and clone size come from that table. The sample has 90,000 or so clones on record, less than 85% of them singletons. In total, the top ten clones hold 20% of the sample. Ends trimmed: V by 4 bases, J by 2 bases; bases unmatched to a gene: 4. The CDR1 and CDR2 encoded by the germline V gene (reference sequence) are SGHNT and YYREEE. Spanning cysteine to phenylalanine, the CDR3 consists of 15 amino acids. Only the CDR3 part of the read is kept: 45 bases, read in frame from the first base.

The donors were included in the validation cohort of 100 to 150 subjects, a group kept apart from the roughly 680-subject first cohort. The source is a man between 18 and 29 years old in good health and CMV-seropositive. The chain is made from TRBV5-4 and TRBJ2-5; TRBD2 matches 11 bases in the middle. What was sequenced was PBMCs. The encoded CDR3 is CASSLGLAEQETQYF. The DNA sequence is TGTGCCAGCAGCCTGGGACTAGCGGAACAAGAGACCCAGTACTTC.